This T cell receptor (beta chain) was found in a study of T cells in Graves' hyperthyroidism and ophthalmopathy. The study, taken as a whole, reports: Most thyroid clonotypes that were expanded above 0.001 also turned up in blood.

The study enrolled patients aged 18 to 65 with newly diagnosed hyperthyroidism of under 2 months' duration. Patients having uncontrolled infection, another autoimmune disease, pregnancy or lactation were not included. Clinical symptoms, serum thyroxine and TRAb, thyroid ultrasound and orbital computed tomography were used for the diagnoses. V dropped 3 bases and J dropped 5 bases, with 8 bases sitting between them. The CDR3 runs 13 residues. Germline CDR1 is SGHNT and CDR2 is YENEEA. This clonotype occurred many times. Its specificity is not known. Amplified regions were TCR beta CDR3 sequences from RNA transcripts. The TCR CDR3 was amplified in a first-round RT-PCR using the HTBI primer set. TCRdb called the multiplex PCR reads again in MiXCR, with one record for every CDR3 protein. Of about 500,000 distinct CDR3 sequences listed, around an eighth were seen once; the top ten hold 15% to 20%.

The sample taken for sequencing was blood. The source is a woman aged 18-29 years with Graves' hyperthyroidism. J is TRBJ2-1 and V is TRBV11-3; D unclear. The CDR3 DNA is TGTGCCAGCAGCTTTCTCTGGAACAATGAGCAGTTCTTC. It encodes CASSFLWNNEQFF.